The 32 T cell receptor beta chains given below trace back to one sample, sequenced in a study of CD8 T cells in ankylosing spondylitis. Study-wide points: A TCR beta motif of several highly homologous variants seemed to mark ankylosing spondylitis blood.

TCRdb redid the calling of the 5' RACE reads with MiXCR, one entry per CDR3 protein. Of fewer than 750,000 distinct CDR3 sequences in the sample, roughly 20% were seen once. These receptors have no identified antigens. Sequencing input: blood, either unsorted or a sorted T cell fraction (not recorded which). Source of these receptors: a male donor with ankylosing spondylitis.

The J gene is TRBJ2-5, the V gene TRBV5-1; 14 nucleotides line up with TRBD2. Germline V lookup: CDR1 SGHRS, CDR2 YFSETQ. The V segment lost 0 bases and the J segment 5 bases; nucleotides outside the gene matches: 6. This CDR3 has 17 amino acids. Here the CDR3 DNA reads TGCGCCAGCAGCTTGGCTGGACTAGCGGGAGGTGATGAGACCCAGTACTTC. Its protein is CASSLAGLAGGDETQYF. Full variable domain (outside the CDR3, taken from reference TRBV5-1 and TRBJ2-5): KAGVTQTPRYLIKTRGQQVTLSCSPISGHRSVSWYQQTPGQGLQFLFEYFSETQRNKGNFPGRFSGRQFSNSRSEMNVSTLELGDSALYLCASSLAGLAGGDETQYFGPGTRLLVL.

This rearrangement joins TRBV12-3 or TRBV12-4 to TRBJ1-6; D perhaps matches TRBD1 (5 bases). The CDR3 runs to 17 residues. V was trimmed by 5 bases and J by 0 bases, leaving 14 bases between them. The CDR3 DNA is TGTGCCAGCAGTCTCCAGGGCGCGAGCTCCTATAATTCACCCCTCCACTTT. Translation: CASSLQGASSYNSPLHF.

This clonotype has a handful of counts. V gene TRBV7-9 combines with J gene TRBJ2-2, with 11 bases lining up with TRBD2. Per the germline V gene, CDR1 is SEHNR and CDR2 is FQNEAQ (reference sequence). The CDR3 runs 17 residues. V lost 4 bases and J lost 7; bases outside the gene matches: 11. The CDR3 loop reads CASSSELAGDVGGELFF. The CDR3 DNA reads as TGTGCCAGCAGCTCAGAACTAGCGGGGGATGTTGGCGGGGAGCTGTTTTTT.

The J gene is TRBJ2-6, the V gene TRBV4-1; no definite D call. Trimming left V 4 bases short and J 3 bases short, with 31 bases between. In germline, CDR1 is MGHRA, CDR2 YSYEKL. CDR3 size: 22 residues. The CDR3 coding sequence is TGCGCCAGCAGCCCCCTGGGTTTTCAGTGGAATAGAAGTGTGGGTGGGGCCAACGTCCTGACTTTC. Translated, it gives CASSPLGFQWNRSVGGANVLTF.

This clonotype occurred a few times. V and J are TRBV9 and TRBJ2-1; TRBD1 agrees at 9 bases. The V and J ends lost 4 bases and 0 bases, in that order; junction bases with no gene match: 8. The CDR3 contains 17 residues. Germline V gene sequence: CDR1 SGDLS, CDR2 YYNGEE. Here the CDR3 reads CASSRDRGSSSYNEQFF. DNA of the CDR3: TGTGCCAGCAGCCGAGACAGGGGGTCGAGCTCCTACAATGAGCAGTTCTTC.

This clonotype showed up just a few times. The chain has TRBV19 and TRBJ1-1, with D unresolved. V lost 8 bases and J lost 4, with 20 bases in between. This CDR3 spans 15 amino acids. CDR1 LNHDA and CDR2 SQIVND come from the germline V gene (reference sequence). The CDR3 coding sequence is TGTGCCAGTGCGATCTCCCCCGTAGAGGGCACTGAAGCTTTCTTT. The encoded protein is CASAISPVEGTEAFF.

This clonotype was counted a single time. V usage is TRBV20-1 and J usage is TRBJ2-2, with D maybe TRBD1 (5 bases). The CDR3 consists of 14 residues. Germline assignment: CDR1 DFQATT and CDR2 SNEGSKA (reference sequence). The germline V and J ends were trimmed by 4 bases and 7 bases, with 16 bases remaining between them. This chain's CDR3 is CSAIRTSRGGELFF. In nucleotides, the CDR3 is TGCAGTGCTATAAGGACATCAAGGGGCGGGGAGCTGTTTTTT.

This clonotype was counted ten times or more. The chain joins TRBV20-1 to TRBJ2-4; D gene uncertain. V gave up 7 bases and J gave up 4 bases, with 11 bases separating them. Germline V lookup: CDR1 DFQATT, CDR2 SNEGSKA (reference sequence). This CDR3 has 12 amino acids. As DNA, the CDR3 is TGCAGTGTGGGCGGTTTAAAAAACATTCAGTACTTC. This translates into CSVGGLKNIQYF.

This clonotype was recorded at least ten times. V usage is TRBV5-6 and J usage is TRBJ2-7; 7 nucleotides align to TRBD2. This CDR3 has 15 amino acids. With V trimmed by 4 bases and J by 3 bases, 10 bases remained unmatched. Per the germline V gene, CDR1 is SGHDT and CDR2 is YYEEEE. The CDR3 nucleotides read TGTGCCAGCAGCCTAGTGGGGAGGGGAGACTACGAGCAGTACTTC. This gives the protein CASSLVGRGDYEQYF.

The chain links TRBV7-2 to TRBJ2-2, with 7 nucleotides matching TRBD1. The CDR3 is made up of 13 amino acids. CDR1 SGHTA and CDR2 FQGNSA come from the germline V gene. V lost 1 base to trimming and J lost 7 bases; unmatched junction nucleotides: 0. DNA for the CDR3: TGTGCCAGCAGCTTAGGACAGGGCGGGGAGCTGTTTTTT. It codes for CASSLGQGGELFF.

This clonotype turned up a few times. The V and J genes are TRBV5-1 and TRBJ2-5; 13 positions match TRBD2. This CDR3 contains 15 residues. Germline loops: CDR1 SGHRS, CDR2 YFSETQ. V gave up 1 base and J gave up 5 bases; unmatched junction bases: 2. The CDR3 bases are TGCGCCAGCAGCTTGCAGGGACTAGCGGGGGAGACCCAGTACTTC. As protein: CASSLQGLAGETQYF.

This sequence joins TRBV7-8 and TRBJ1-1; 7 nucleotides line up with TRBD1. Germline V gene sequence: CDR1 SGHVS, CDR2 FQNEAQ. CDR3 length: 14 amino acids. V was clipped by 0 bases and J by 8 bases; unmatched bases: 6. CDR3 sequence reads: CASSLAMEGAEAFF. The CDR3, as DNA: TGTGCCAGCAGCTTAGCGATGGAGGGGGCAGAAGCTTTCTTT. Based on the CDR3 plus reference TRBV7-8 and TRBJ1-1, the full variable domain is GAGVSQSPRYKVAKRGQDVALRCDPISGHVSLFWYQQALGQGPEFLTYFQNEAQLDKSGLPSDRFFAERPEGSVSTLKIQRTQQEDSAVYLCASSLAMEGAEAFFGQGTRLTVV.

In its sample, this clonotype was seen a few times. V is TRBV7-2 and J is TRBJ2-5; 7 nucleotides line up with TRBD1. V dropped 7 bases and J dropped 5; count of bases not matched to a gene: 10. CDR1 is SGHTA and CDR2 is FQGNSA in the germline V gene. This CDR3 contains 14 residues. CDR3 protein: CASTYYRGGETQYF. CDR3 sequence (DNA): TGTGCCAGCACATATTACAGGGGTGGGGAGACCCAGTACTTC. The complete variable domain, with remaining parts taken from reference TRBV7-2 and TRBJ2-5, reads GAGVSQSPSNKVTEKGKDVELRCDPISGHTALYWYRQSLGQGLEFLIYFQGNSAPDKSGLPSDRFSAERTGGSVSTLTIQRTQQEDSAVYLCASTYYRGGETQYFGPGTRLLVL.

CDR3 amino acids: CASSSSLAGGPEQFF. The CDR3 bases are TGTGCCAGCAGCTCCTCACTAGCGGGAGGGCCTGAGCAGTTCTTC. The chain employs TRBV7-3 and TRBJ2-1; TRBD2 aligns across 13 bases. Unmatched junction bases numbered 6, after V lost 4 bases and J lost 9 bases. Germline assignment: CDR1 SGHTA and CDR2 FQGTGA. This CDR3 is built from 15 residues.

This clonotype was counted between two and nine times. The V and J genes are TRBV12-5 and TRBJ2-2; no clear D. CDR1 is LGHNT and CDR2 is FRNRAP in the germline V gene. This CDR3 has 14 residues. Trimming shortened V by 8 bases and J by 0 bases, and 10 bases separated the two germline ends. DNA of the CDR3: TGTGCTAGTAATTACGGCCCGAACACCGGGGAGCTGTTTTTT. Protein product: CASNYGPNTGELFF.

This clonotype was counted ten times or more. The chain carries TRBV12-3 or TRBV12-4 and TRBJ2-5, with a tentative D call TRBD1 (5 bases). CDR3 length: 14 residues. V lost 5 bases, J lost 2 bases, and 12 bases lay in between. DNA of the CDR3: TGTGCCAGCAGTCCTGGGGCAGTACAAGAGACCCAGTACTTC. This codes for CASSPGAVQETQYF.

This clonotype came up a few times. The rearrangement joins TRBV4-1 to TRBJ1-2, with 7 bases lining up with TRBD1. Per germline, CDR1 MGHRA and CDR2 YSYEKL. CDR3 length: 15 residues. V lost 0 bases to trimming and J lost 7 bases; unmatched junction nucleotides: 8. This chain's CDR3 is CASSQDVTGDRGYTF. The CDR3 nucleotides are TGCGCCAGCAGCCAAGATGTTACAGGGGATCGTGGCTACACCTTC.

This clonotype was seen a few times. CDR3 region: CAIYSGAFQETQYF. The CDR3 DNA reads as TGTGCCATCTATTCTGGGGCTTTCCAAGAGACCCAGTACTTC. The chain is built from TRBV10-3 and TRBJ2-5; D might be TRBD1 (5 bases). V gave up 8 bases and J gave up 1 base, with 14 bases separating them. Germline CDR1 is ENHRY and CDR2 is SYGVKD. This CDR3 is built from 14 residues.

The chain employs TRBV4-1 and TRBJ2-7, with D possibly matching TRBD2 (5 bases). Germline assignment: CDR1 MGHRA and CDR2 YSYEKL. Trimming left V 1 base short and J 7 bases short, with 11 bases between. This CDR3 region has 13 residues. The chain's CDR3 is CASSQGRREEQYF. The CDR3, as DNA: TGCGCCAGCAGCCAAGGGCGCCGGGAAGAGCAGTACTTC.

V gene TRBV29-1 combines with J gene TRBJ2-7; maybe TRBD1 (6 bases). The CDR3 is 16 amino acids. Trimming took 6 bases from V and 0 from J, leaving 21 bases between them. The germline gives CDR1 SQVTM, CDR2 ANQGSEA. The chain's CDR3 is CSVIGGQGMDSYEQYF. The CDR3 DNA reads TGCAGCGTCATAGGGGGTCAGGGGATGGACTCCTACGAGCAGTACTTC.

The chain links TRBV6-1 to TRBJ1-4; D unresolved. This CDR3 is 14 amino acids long. Germline V gene data show CDR1 as MNHNS and CDR2 as SASEGT. Deletions cut 8 bases from V and 3 bases from J, with 13 bases between. CDR3 nucleotide sequence: TGTGCCAGCTCTAGGGAGCAGGCTAATGAAAAACTGTTTTTT. Translated: CASSREQANEKLFF.

The genes are TRBV12-3 or TRBV12-4 and TRBJ2-2, with 9 bases identical to TRBD2. There are 15 residues in the CDR3. V shed 7 bases and J 1 base; nucleotides not matched to a gene: 4. The DNA for the CDR3 is TGTGCCAGCACACGCGGGGGGGGGAACACCGGGGAGCTGTTTTTT. It specifies CASTRGGGNTGELFF.

This clonotype was detected ten times or more. The chain is built from TRBV7-2 and TRBJ2-3, with a tentative D call TRBD2 (5 bases). Germline assignment: CDR1 SGHTA and CDR2 FQGNSA. The CDR3 has 16 residues. V lost 3 bases and J lost 4, with 17 bases in between. The CDR3 DNA sequence: TGTGCCAGCAGCTTTTTTTCGGCGGGCTTAGCAGATACGCAGTATTTT. Translation: CASSFFSAGLADTQYF.

This clonotype was counted between two and nine times. The chain links TRBV6-1 to TRBJ2-2, with TRBD2 as a possible D gene (6 bases). The CDR3 length is 14 residues. V was clipped by 7 bases and J by 1 base, with 10 bases between them. The V gene's germline CDR1 is MNHNS and CDR2 SASEGT. In DNA, the CDR3 is TGTGCCAGCATGGGACTCAGGAACACCGGGGAGCTGTTTTTT. This sequence encodes CASMGLRNTGELFF.

Only a few counts were recorded for this clonotype. The rearrangement links TRBV12-3 or TRBV12-4 to TRBJ1-1; unclear D gene. V was pared by 7 bases and J by 11 bases, with 11 bases between. The CDR3 consists of 10 residues. The CDR3 is CASTPGRAFF. CDR3 DNA sequence: TGTGCCAGCACCCCTGGCAGGGCTTTCTTT.

This clonotype was recorded many times. The chain employs TRBV29-1 and TRBJ2-3, with TRBD1 matching over 7 bases. With 3 bases clipped from V and 1 base from J, the junction kept 4 bases outside the gene matches. This CDR3 region has 14 residues. CDR1 SQVTM and CDR2 ANQGSEA come from the germline V gene. CDR3: CSVERGLRTDTQYF. As DNA, the CDR3 is TGCAGCGTTGAGAGGGGGCTTCGCACAGATACGCAGTATTTT.

J is TRBJ2-3 and V is TRBV20-1; D is undetermined. The CDR3 extends over 13 amino acids. Trimming removed 6 bases from V and 5 bases from J, with 15 bases in between. Germline V gene data show CDR1 as DFQATT and CDR2 as SNEGSKA (reference sequence). The CDR3 DNA reads as TGCAGTGCACCCCTCCCCCGTGGAGATACGCAGTATTTT. Its translation is CSAPLPRGDTQYF.

There are many counts of this clonotype. The V and J genes are TRBV12-3 or TRBV12-4 and TRBJ2-2; TRBD1 might be the D (6 bases). The CDR3 sequence is 15 residues long. Trimming cost V 6 bases and J 3 bases, with 14 bases left between them. This CDR3 is CASRRQALYTGELFF. The CDR3 DNA sequence: TGTGCCAGCAGAAGACAGGCCCTCTACACCGGGGAGCTGTTTTTT.

The rearrangement uses TRBV20-1 and TRBJ1-5; 9 bases map to TRBD1. The V gene end was trimmed by 5 bases and the J gene end by 3 bases; junction bases not matched to a gene: 8. CDR1 and CDR2 from the germline V gene are DFQATT and SNEGSKA (reference sequence). This CDR3 contains 15 residues. CDR3 DNA: TGCAGTGCTTCTCCGGGACAGGGTTTCAATCAGCCCCAGCATTTT. Its protein is CSASPGQGFNQPQHF.

The rearrangement links TRBV18 to TRBJ2-1, with TRBD1 as a possible D gene (5 bases). Germline values: CDR1 KGHSH, CDR2 LQKENI. Trimming took 3 bases from V and 8 from J, leaving 23 bases between them. The length of the CDR3 is 17 residues. The CDR3 DNA is TGTGCCAGCTCACCCGCGGTCTCGACCGTAGGGGTCGATGAGCAGTTCTTC. Protein: CASSPAVSTVGVDEQFF.

V is TRBV6-1 and J is TRBJ1-1; D ambiguous. The CDR3 totals 12 residues. Deletions cut 1 base from V and 8 bases from J, with 8 bases between. The V gene's germline CDR1 is MNHNS and CDR2 SASEGT. The CDR3 bases are TGTGCCAGCAGTGAAGGGGAGGTGGAAGCTTTCTTT. Protein product: CASSEGEVEAFF.

The chain joins TRBV5-1 to TRBJ2-1; D unclear. Germline V gene sequence: CDR1 SGHRS, CDR2 YFSETQ. The V gene lost 4 bases and the J gene lost 8 bases, with 19 bases spanning the gap. This CDR3 is 15 amino acids long. For the CDR3, the DNA is TGCGCCAGCAGCCTGATGTCTGTTAAAGCTGATGAGCAGTTCTTC. It translates to CASSLMSVKADEQFF.